This TCR beta chain was obtained from a study of blood T cell repertoires in COVID-19 (TCRdb year 2020). For the study in its entirety: Collaborator samples came from the United States, Italy and Spain and covered acute and convalescent phases of COVID-19. The material from the prospective study consisted of cDNA or gDNA derived from T cells, B-cell-depleted T cells, or PBMCs. Deeply sampled blood TCRbeta repertoires from subjects exposed to, actively infected with, or recovered from COVID-19 were included in the dataset. A freely available public database, intended as a resource for researchers studying the immune response to SARS-CoV-2, is where the repertoires were released. The samples were drawn from the first 160 participants of the ongoing ImmuneRACE study and from some 1,300 subjects provided by 6 global collaborators. Nearly every sample came with metadata listing a de-identified subject ID, COVID-19 status, age in years and sex. Where HLA class I and class II types were available, the types were taken from metadata supplied by the sample provider, not from assay-based typing.

The immunoSEQ Assay, a bias-controlled multiplex PCR, was used to amplify TCRbeta CDR3 regions from genomic DNA. Under the source paper's analysis protocol: Nucleated cell counts per sample were estimated from amplification of reference gene primers within the assay. Sequence reads were collapsed and filtered to measure the absolute abundance of every unique TCRbeta CDR3 rearrangement. For each sample, productive Simpson clonality was calculated by taking the square root of Simpson's diversity index across productive rearrangements. Imported from immuneACCESS, the table was reduced by TCRdb to in-frame sequences with V and J called. These copies leave out some clones; in studies compared against another copy, an unresolved V gene accounts for under half, and the cause of the remainder is not known. That table furnishes V, J and clone size, whereas the DNA furnished D and trimming. Across this sample there are 170,000 or so clones, with 86% seen only once. Jointly, the top ten make up roughly 7% of the sample.

In this sample, this clone turned up a few times. What antigen it recognizes has not been identified. Base qualities are not at hand, and no much larger clone is one base apart. The CDR3, from cysteine to phenylalanine, totals 13 residues. Only the CDR3 DNA stays, 39 bases, in frame from base 1. The germline V gene specifies SNHLY as CDR1 and FYNNEI as CDR2. The V end gives up 5 bases and the J end 2 bases, leaving 1 base in the junction not matched to a gene. Each collaborating institution followed its own protocols to collect whole blood in K2EDTA tubes. For TCRbeta analysis, collaborators shipped samples as frozen whole blood, isolated PBMCs, or DNA extracted from either of those sample types. Overall study outcomes, separate from this receptor: Clinical and demographic metadata were provided uncurated, with the amount varying by source and participant.

The chain is encoded by TRBV2 joined to TRBJ2-7, with 9 middle bases fitting TRBD1. The clonotype was recovered from a middle-aged man with active or convalescent COVID-19. The specimen was peripheral blood. This receptor carries the CDR3 CASSRQGAYEQYF. The DNA reads TGTGCCAGCAGTCGACAGGGGGCCTACGAGCAGTACTTC.